Below are 14 T cell receptor beta chains sequenced from a single sample in a study of OX40 agonist ivuxolimab in advanced cancers. Produced via immunoSEQ multiplex PCR; TCRdb's table is partial and in-frame only. The data contain some 100,000 clones, around 90% of them singletons. The sequencing here drew on CD4+ or CD8+ T cells sorted from blood, taken in a trial of the OX40 agonist ivuxolimab. These receptors originate from an adult with an advanced solid tumor such as melanoma, head and neck, liver or kidney cancer.

Written as DNA, the CDR3 is TGTGCCTTTCAAAGGCCCGGGGAGCTGTTTTTT. Its translation is CAFQRPGELFF. This chain connects TRBV30 to TRBJ2-2, with D unresolved. Looked up from germline, CDR1 is GTSNPN and CDR2 is SVGIG (reference sequence). CDR3 length equals 11 residues. V lost 7 bases and J 6 bases, leaving 9 bases between the germline ends.

CDR3 in DNA: TGTGCCATCAGTAGCCTCTCGAGCACAGATACGCAGTATTTT. The encoded protein is CAISSLSSTDTQYF. The rearrangement links TRBV10-3 to TRBJ2-3; D unresolved. V was shortened by 5 bases and J by 0 bases, with 9 bases between the two germline ends. The CDR3 sequence is 14 residues long. The germline gives CDR1 ENHRY, CDR2 SYGVKD.

CDR3 sequence (DNA): TGTGCCAGCTCACCCAGCGGGATCCGGTATACGCAGTATTTT. It yields the protein CASSPSGIRYTQYF. J is TRBJ2-3 and V is TRBV18, with 7 bases fitting TRBD2. V shed 3 bases, J shed 7 bases, and the junction held 7 bases outside the gene matches. The CDR3 extends over 14 amino acids. Germline-derived CDR1 and CDR2 are KGHSH and LQKENI.

This CDR3 reads CSARSRNEQFF. The CDR3 DNA reads as TGCAGTGCTAGGTCCCGGAATGAGCAGTTCTTC. The chain couples TRBV20-1 to TRBJ2-1; D not resolved. This CDR3 contains 11 residues. Trimming removed 3 bases from V and 7 bases from J, with 7 bases in between. Germline V CDR1 and CDR2: DFQATT, SNEGSKA (reference sequence).

The J gene is TRBJ1-6, the V gene TRBV5-6; tentatively, D is TRBD1 (5 bases). The V end lost 3 bases, the J end lost 3 bases, and 10 bases lay between the germline ends. CDR3 length: 15 amino acids. Germline values: CDR1 SGHDT, CDR2 YYEEEE. The CDR3 reads CASSSTAFYNSPLHF. DNA of the CDR3: TGTGCCAGCAGCTCGACAGCTTTCTATAATTCACCCCTCCACTTT.

There are a few counts of this clone. V is TRBV27 and J is TRBJ1-5; D gene unclear. The CDR3 has 14 residues. Germline CDR1 MNHEY, CDR2 SMNVEV (reference sequence). V was clipped by 3 bases and J by 0 bases, with 6 bases between them. The CDR3 DNA sequence: TGTGCCAGCAGTTTTAGGTATAGCAATCAGCCCCAGCATTTT. Protein product: CASSFRYSNQPQHF.

This chain uses TRBV4-2 with TRBJ2-7; D possibly corresponds to TRBD1 (6 bases). Trimming removed 0 bases at V and 1 base at J, with 10 bases between. The germline V gene encodes CDR1 LGHNA and CDR2 YNFKEQ. The CDR3 loop spans 15 amino acids. Here the CDR3 reads CASSQEGAGSYEQYF. CDR3 nucleotide sequence: TGTGCCAGCAGCCAAGAGGGGGCCGGGTCCTACGAGCAGTACTTC.

The rearrangement uses TRBV9 and TRBJ2-5; the match to TRBD2 covers 7 bases. V was pared by 2 bases and J by 5 bases, with 9 bases of the junction left unmatched. The CDR3 totals 15 residues. In germline, CDR1 is SGDLS, CDR2 YYNGEE. CDR3 residues: CASSVYPSGWETQYF. The CDR3 bases are TGTGCCAGCAGCGTCTACCCTAGCGGTTGGGAGACCCAGTACTTC.

J is TRBJ1-4 and V is TRBV2, with 8 bases aligning to TRBD1. The CDR3 contains 15 residues. Trimming cost V 6 bases and J 1 base; bases outside gene matches: 4. Germline CDR1 reads SNHLY; CDR2 reads FYNNEI. The CDR3 region is CASSLDRGTNEKLFF. The CDR3, as DNA: TGTGCCAGCAGCCTCGACAGGGGAACTAATGAAAAACTGTTTTTT.

The rearrangement links TRBV12-5 to TRBJ1-5; weak D call: TRBD1 (5 bases). CDR3 length: 13 amino acids. Germline V lookup: CDR1 LGHNT, CDR2 FRNRAP. V was clipped by 6 bases and J by 3 bases, with 9 bases between them. CDR3 DNA sequence: TGTGCTAGTGGCTCCGGACACAATCAGCCCCAGCATTTT. Protein product: CASGSGHNQPQHF.

The CDR3: CAISDGGRGGNQPQHF. The DNA for the CDR3 is TGTGCCATCAGTGACGGAGGGAGAGGTGGCAATCAGCCCCAGCATTTT. This chain connects TRBV10-3 to TRBJ1-5; D gene unclear. Trimming left V 3 bases short and J 2 bases short, with 14 bases between. CDR1 and CDR2 from the germline V gene are ENHRY and SYGVKD. CDR3 length: 16 amino acids.

This chain links TRBV7-9 with TRBJ2-5; a weak D match, TRBD2 (5 bases). CDR3 length equals 12 residues. With 5 bases removed from V and 5 bases from J, the gap between germline ends came to 9 bases. The germline V gene encodes CDR1 SEHNR and CDR2 FQNEAQ (reference sequence). The DNA for the CDR3 is TGTGCCAGCAGCGACGGCGGGGAGACCCAGTACTTC. It codes for CASSDGGETQYF.

This clone has only a few counts. The rearrangement joins TRBV5-6 to TRBJ1-1; D call uncertain. Germline-derived CDR1 and CDR2 are SGHDT and YYEEEE. V was trimmed by 0 bases and J by 4 bases, leaving 4 bases between them. The CDR3 extends over 12 amino acids. CDR3 region: CASSLEGTEAFF. Here the CDR3 DNA reads TGTGCCAGCAGCTTGGAGGGCACTGAAGCTTTCTTT. The complete variable domain, with remaining parts taken from reference TRBV5-6 and TRBJ1-1, reads DAGVTQSPTHLIKTRGQQVTLRCSPKSGHDTVSWYQQALGQGPQFIFQYYEEEERQRGNFPDRFSGHQFPNYSSELNVNALLLGDSALYLCASSLEGTEAFFGQGTRLTVV.

The rearrangement uses TRBV19 and TRBJ1-3; D gene ambiguous. CDR1 LNHDA and CDR2 SQIVND come from the germline V gene (reference sequence). V lost 3 bases and J 4 bases, leaving 10 bases between the germline ends. This CDR3 is 14 amino acids long. The DNA of the CDR3 is TGTGCCAGTAGTATTCGTACATACGGAAACACCATATATTTT. This translates into CASSIRTYGNTIYF.